One sample yielded the 17 T cell receptor beta chains listed below, sequenced in a study of metastatic and nonmetastatic thyroid tumors. TCRdb re-called clones from the PCR reads using MiXCR. The sample records thousands of clones, approximately 33% being singletons. Among the patients, none had received any treatment before thyroid surgery. Sequences were obtained from tumor tissue. The receptors were sampled from a female donor with papillary thyroid cancer or a benign thyroid nodule (not recorded which). Some clones in this sample may be carry-over from other donors' samples.

This clone was detected only once. The chain is built from TRBV11-2 and TRBJ2-2; no clear D gene. This CDR3 is 14 amino acids long. Per germline, CDR1 SGHAT and CDR2 FQNNGV. The ends were cut back, 3 bases at V and 3 bases at J, with 8 bases in the middle. The CDR3 nucleotides are TGTGCCAGCAGCTTCGACACCGACACCGGGGAGCTGTTTTTT. This gives the protein CASSFDTDTGELFF.

This chain uses TRBV12-3 or TRBV12-4 with TRBJ2-3; 8 positions agree with TRBD2. CDR3 length equals 15 residues. J was trimmed by 3 bases and V by 5 bases; bases with no gene match: 7. CDR3 residues: CASSRGGIRTDTQYF. CDR3 bases: TGTGCCAGCAGTCGGGGGGGGATCCGAACAGATACGCAGTATTTT.

V and J are TRBV12-3 or TRBV12-4 and TRBJ2-3; no clear D. Trimming cost V 6 bases and J 1 base, with 11 bases left between them. The CDR3 spans 14 residues. The CDR3 region is CASSPSQGTDTQYF. The CDR3 region has the DNA TGTGCCAGCAGCCCCTCCCAAGGCACAGATACGCAGTATTTT.

By sample share, this clone is medium-sized. The chain is built from TRBV7-2 and TRBJ2-2; D is ambiguous. The V and J ends lost 1 base and 7 bases respectively, with 10 bases between them. The CDR3 runs to 14 residues. Looked up from germline, CDR1 is SGHTA and CDR2 is FQGNSA. CDR3 DNA: TGTGCCAGCAGCTTAGGATCAGCTATCGGGGAGCTGTTTTTT. This gives the protein CASSLGSAIGELFF.

By share, this clone counts as medium-sized. The V and J genes are TRBV24-1 and TRBJ2-2; D unclear. Between the trimmed V and J ends, which lost 1 base and 5 bases, there was a span of 4 bases. From germline, CDR1 is KGHDR and CDR2 SFDVKD. This CDR3 is built from 13 residues. The CDR3 sequence: CATSDFGTGELFF. The CDR3 nucleotides read TGTGCCACCAGTGATTTTGGTACCGGGGAGCTGTTTTTT.

The chain has TRBV4-1 and TRBJ1-2; D is ambiguous. CDR1 MGHRA and CDR2 YSYEKL come from the germline V gene. The CDR3 has 12 residues. V dropped 0 bases and J dropped 5 bases, with 4 bases sitting between them. The CDR3 here is CASSQDQYGYTF. The CDR3 nucleotides are TGCGCCAGCAGCCAAGATCAATATGGCTACACCTTC.

The V and J genes are TRBV19 and TRBJ2-1; D is unclear. The CDR3 extends over 12 amino acids. The V gene lost 5 bases and the J gene lost 7 bases, with 9 bases spanning the gap. Germline CDR1 is LNHDA and CDR2 is SQIVND (reference sequence). In DNA form, the CDR3 reads TGTGCCAGTAGTCCCCGCCCGAATGAGCAGTTCTTC. Translating it yields CASSPRPNEQFF.

The gene calls are TRBV20-1 and TRBJ1-1; no reliable D call. In germline, CDR1 is DFQATT, CDR2 SNEGSKA (reference sequence). Deletions cut 0 bases from V and 5 bases from J, with 16 bases between. CDR3 length equals 15 residues. The CDR3 DNA sequence: TGCAGTGCTAGAGATCTTCGGTCTAAGGTAACTGAAGCTTTCTTT. It encodes CSARDLRSKVTEAFF.

The V and J genes are TRBV3-1 and TRBJ1-5; D unresolved. Germline values: CDR1 LGHDT, CDR2 YNNKEL (reference sequence). This CDR3 has 15 residues. Trimming removed 1 base at V and 2 bases at J, with 9 bases between. The CDR3 sequence is CASSQGLLGNQPQHF. The CDR3 DNA reads TGTGCCAGCAGCCAAGGTCTCCTGGGCAATCAGCCCCAGCATTTT.

The rearrangement joins TRBV20-1 to TRBJ1-3; D gene uncertain. The CDR3 runs 14 residues. With 0 bases removed from V and 2 bases from J, the gap between germline ends came to 8 bases. Germline V gene data show CDR1 as DFQATT and CDR2 as SNEGSKA (reference sequence). CDR3 region: CSAREGSTGNTIYF. The CDR3 coding sequence is TGCAGTGCTAGAGAAGGAAGTACTGGAAACACCATATATTTT.

The gene calls are TRBV5-1 and TRBJ1-1; D unclear. Germline CDR1 reads SGHRS; CDR2 reads YFSETQ. Trimming took off 0 bases at V and 0 bases at J, with 12 bases between the two ends. This CDR3 contains 16 residues. CDR3 protein: CASSLDATLMNTEAFF. The CDR3 DNA follows: TGCGCCAGCAGCTTGGATGCGACACTCATGAACACTGAAGCTTTCTTT.

The table lists this clone with a few counts. V gene TRBV6-5 combines with J gene TRBJ1-1; 11 nucleotides agree with TRBD1. Per the germline V gene, CDR1 is MNHEY and CDR2 is SVGAGI. V trimming: 4 bases; J trimming: 7 bases; junction bases outside the gene matches: 8. This CDR3 is 15 amino acids long. The chain's CDR3 is CASSSEDRGLDEAFF. In DNA, the CDR3 is TGTGCCAGCAGTTCCGAGGACAGGGGGCTGGATGAAGCTTTCTTT.

With regard to this clone: Being one base from a much bigger clone, this may be a read error. The J gene is TRBJ2-7, the V gene TRBV9; 7 bases fit TRBD2. The CDR3 loop spans 15 amino acids. Germline V gene sequence: CDR1 SGDLS, CDR2 YYNGEE. Trimming cost V 3 bases and J 4 bases; bases outside gene matches: 10. CDR3 region: CASSGSKGGSYEQYF. CDR3 sequence (DNA): TGTGCCAGCAGCGGTTCCAAGGGCGGGAGTTACGAGCAGTACTTC.

V usage is TRBV4-1 and J usage is TRBJ1-2; 9 nucleotides align to TRBD1. Germline assignment: CDR1 MGHRA and CDR2 YSYEKL. V lost 0 bases to trimming and J lost 4 bases; unmatched junction nucleotides: 9. The CDR3 loop spans 17 amino acids. The CDR3: CASSQDSTGTGFYGYTF. The CDR3 DNA reads as TGCGCCAGCAGCCAAGACTCCACCGGGACAGGGTTCTATGGCTACACCTTC.

Relative to its sample, this clone is medium-sized. This chain connects TRBV12-3 or TRBV12-4 to TRBJ1-1; D ambiguous. The CDR3 covers 12 residues. V dropped 3 bases and J dropped 5 bases, with 7 bases sitting between them. The CDR3 DNA reads TGTGCCAGCAGTTTTGTAGGAACTGAAGCTTTCTTT. Translated: CASSFVGTEAFF.

This clone was seen many times. The rearrangement links TRBV28 to TRBJ1-1, with TRBD1 identical over 12 bases. Germline CDR1 MDHEN, CDR2 SYDVKM. The CDR3 consists of 16 residues. V lost 4 bases and J lost 11; bases outside the gene matches: 14. The CDR3 loop reads CASSSPGTGGAGRAFF. CDR3 DNA sequence: TGTGCCAGCAGTTCCCCCGGGACAGGGGGCGCTGGGAGGGCTTTCTTT.

This chain links TRBV27 with TRBJ2-1, with 14 bases lining up with TRBD2. This CDR3 has 17 amino acids. The germline CDR1 and CDR2 sequences are MNHEY and SMNVEV (reference sequence). Trimming took 0 bases from V and 9 from J; bases not matched to a gene: 7. The CDR3 DNA sequence: TGTGCCAGCAGTTTATCGGTGGGGACTAGCGGGAGTGGTGAGCAGTTCTTC. It codes for CASSLSVGTSGSGEQFF.